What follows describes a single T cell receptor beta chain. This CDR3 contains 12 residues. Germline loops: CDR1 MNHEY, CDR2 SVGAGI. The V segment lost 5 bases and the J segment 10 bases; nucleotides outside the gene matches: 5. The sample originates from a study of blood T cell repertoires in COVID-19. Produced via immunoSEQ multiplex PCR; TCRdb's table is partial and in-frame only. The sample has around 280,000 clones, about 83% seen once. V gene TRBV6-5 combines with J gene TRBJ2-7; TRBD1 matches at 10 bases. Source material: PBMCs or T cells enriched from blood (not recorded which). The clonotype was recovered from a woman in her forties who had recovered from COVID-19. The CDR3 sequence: CASSLGQGKQYF. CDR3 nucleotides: TGTGCCAGCAGTCTGGGACAGGGGAAACAGTACTTC.